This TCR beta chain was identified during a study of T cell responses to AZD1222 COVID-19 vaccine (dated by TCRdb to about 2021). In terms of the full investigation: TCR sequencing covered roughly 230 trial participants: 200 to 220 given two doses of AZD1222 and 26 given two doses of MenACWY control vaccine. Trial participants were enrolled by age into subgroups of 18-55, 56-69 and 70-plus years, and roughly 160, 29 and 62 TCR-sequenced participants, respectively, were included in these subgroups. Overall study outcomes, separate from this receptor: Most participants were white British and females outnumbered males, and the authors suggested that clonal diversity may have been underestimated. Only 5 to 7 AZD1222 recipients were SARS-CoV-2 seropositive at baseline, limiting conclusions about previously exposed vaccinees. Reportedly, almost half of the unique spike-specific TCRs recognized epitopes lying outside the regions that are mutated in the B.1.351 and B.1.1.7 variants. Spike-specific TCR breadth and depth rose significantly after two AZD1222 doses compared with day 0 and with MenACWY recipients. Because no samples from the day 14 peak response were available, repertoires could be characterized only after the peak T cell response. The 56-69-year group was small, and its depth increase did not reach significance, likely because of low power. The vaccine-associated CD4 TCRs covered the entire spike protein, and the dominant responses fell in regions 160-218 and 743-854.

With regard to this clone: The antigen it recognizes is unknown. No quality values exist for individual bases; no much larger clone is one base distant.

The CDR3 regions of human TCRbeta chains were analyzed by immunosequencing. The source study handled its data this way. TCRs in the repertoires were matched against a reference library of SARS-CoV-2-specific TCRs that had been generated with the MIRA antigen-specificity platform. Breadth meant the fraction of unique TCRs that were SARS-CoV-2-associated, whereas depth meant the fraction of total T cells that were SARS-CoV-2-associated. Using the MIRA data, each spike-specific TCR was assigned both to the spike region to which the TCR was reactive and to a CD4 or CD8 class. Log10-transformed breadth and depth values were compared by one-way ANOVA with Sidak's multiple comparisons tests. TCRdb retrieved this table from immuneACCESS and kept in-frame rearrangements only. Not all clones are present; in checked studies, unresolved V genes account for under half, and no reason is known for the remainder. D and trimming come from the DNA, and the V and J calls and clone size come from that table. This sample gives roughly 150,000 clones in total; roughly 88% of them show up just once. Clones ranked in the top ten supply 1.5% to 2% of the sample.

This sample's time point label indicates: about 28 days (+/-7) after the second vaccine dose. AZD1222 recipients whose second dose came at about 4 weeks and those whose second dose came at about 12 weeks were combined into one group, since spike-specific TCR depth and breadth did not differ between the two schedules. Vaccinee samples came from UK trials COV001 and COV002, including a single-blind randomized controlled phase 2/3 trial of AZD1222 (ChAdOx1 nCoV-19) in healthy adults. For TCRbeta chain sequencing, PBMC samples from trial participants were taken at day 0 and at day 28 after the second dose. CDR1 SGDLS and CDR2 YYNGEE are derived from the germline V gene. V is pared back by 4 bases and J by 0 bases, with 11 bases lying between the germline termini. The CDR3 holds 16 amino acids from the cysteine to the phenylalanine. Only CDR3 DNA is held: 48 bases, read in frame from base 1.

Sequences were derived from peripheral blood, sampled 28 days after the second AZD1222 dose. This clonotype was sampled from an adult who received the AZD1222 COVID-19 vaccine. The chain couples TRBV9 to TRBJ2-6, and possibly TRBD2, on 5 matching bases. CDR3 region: CASSPREHSGANVLTF. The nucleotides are TGTGCCAGCAGCCCCCGGGAACACTCTGGGGCCAACGTCCTGACTTTC. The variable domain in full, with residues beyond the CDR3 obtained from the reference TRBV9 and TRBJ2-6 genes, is DSGVTQTPKHLITATGQRVTLRCSPRSGDLSVYWYQQSLDQGLQFLIQYYNGEERAKGNILERFSAQQFPDLHSELNLSSLELGDSALYFCASSPREHSGANVLTFGAGSRLTVL.